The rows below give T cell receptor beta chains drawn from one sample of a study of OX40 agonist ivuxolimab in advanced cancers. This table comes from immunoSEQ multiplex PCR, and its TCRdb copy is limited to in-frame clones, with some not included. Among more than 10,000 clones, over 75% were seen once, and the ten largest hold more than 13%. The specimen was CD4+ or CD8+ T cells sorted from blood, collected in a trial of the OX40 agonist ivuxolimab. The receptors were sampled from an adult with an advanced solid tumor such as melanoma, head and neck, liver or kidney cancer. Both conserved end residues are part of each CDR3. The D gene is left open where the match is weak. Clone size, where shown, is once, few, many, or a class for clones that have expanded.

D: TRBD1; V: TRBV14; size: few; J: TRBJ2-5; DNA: TGTGCCAGCAGCCTAGGACAGGATGGAACCCAGTACTTC; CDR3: CASSLGQDGTQYF
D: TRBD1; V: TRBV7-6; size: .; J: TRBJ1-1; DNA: TGTGCCAGCAGCTTAGAGGGGGCGACTGAAGCTTTCTTT; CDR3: CASSLEGATEAFF
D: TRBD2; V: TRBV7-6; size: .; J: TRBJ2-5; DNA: TGTGCCAGCAGCTTAGTTAGCGGGAGGGCGGAGACCCAGTACTTC; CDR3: CASSLVSGRAETQYF
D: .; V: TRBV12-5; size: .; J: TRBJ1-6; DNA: TGTGCTAGTGGTTTGTCCCCAAATTCACCCCTCCACTTT; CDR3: CASGLSPNSPLHF
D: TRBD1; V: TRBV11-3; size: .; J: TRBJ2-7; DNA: TGTGCCAGCAGCTCTCCGGGACAGGGTAACTACGAGCAGTACTTC; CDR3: CASSSPGQGNYEQYF
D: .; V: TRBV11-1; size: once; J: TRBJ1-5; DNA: TGTGCCAGCAGCTTAGGGAGCAATCAGCCCCAGCATTTT; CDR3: CASSLGSNQPQHF
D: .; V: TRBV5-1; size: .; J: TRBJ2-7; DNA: TGCGCCAGCAGAGGGGGGGATAAGGGCCTTCGAGAGCAGTACTTC; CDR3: CASRGGDKGLREQYF
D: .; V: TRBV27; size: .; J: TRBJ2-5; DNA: TGTGCCAGCAGTTCTGGGGGGCTAGCGTACTTC; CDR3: CASSSGGLAYF
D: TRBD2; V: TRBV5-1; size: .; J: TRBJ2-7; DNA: TGCGCCAGCAGCGTGGACTCGAGGGGCGGGGGCGAGCAGTACTTC; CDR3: CASSVDSRGGGEQYF
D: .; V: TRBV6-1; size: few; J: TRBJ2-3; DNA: TGTGCCAGCATCCCCTTGAGGGGGGACGCAGATACGCAGTATTTT; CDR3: CASIPLRGDADTQYF
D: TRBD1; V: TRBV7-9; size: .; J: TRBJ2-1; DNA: TGTGCCAGCAGCTTAATCCCCCAATGGGGCAGGGGGCGCTCGGATGAGCAGTTCTTC; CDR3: CASSLIPQWGRGRSDEQFF
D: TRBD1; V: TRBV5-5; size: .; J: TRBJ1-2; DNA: TGTGCCAGCAGCCTTGGCCGGGACAGGGGGCTCTATGGCTACACCTTC; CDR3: CASSLGRDRGLYGYTF
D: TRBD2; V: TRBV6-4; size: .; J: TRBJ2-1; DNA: TGTGCCAGCAGTCCCGGGACTAGCGGCAATGAGCAGTTCTTC; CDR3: CASSPGTSGNEQFF
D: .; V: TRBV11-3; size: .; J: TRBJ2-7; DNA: TGTGCCAGCAGCTACCCGGGGCCGTCCTACGAGCAGTACTTC; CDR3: CASSYPGPSYEQYF
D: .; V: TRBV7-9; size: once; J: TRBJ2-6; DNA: TGTGCCAGCAGCCTCAGTAAATTTACTGGGGCCAACGTCCTGACTTTC; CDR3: CASSLSKFTGANVLTF
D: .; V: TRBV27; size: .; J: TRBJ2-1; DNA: TGTGCCAGCAGTTTGGGCAATGAGCAGTTCTTC; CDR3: CASSLGNEQFF
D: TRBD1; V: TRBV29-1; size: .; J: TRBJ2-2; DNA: TGCAGCACCCGGGACAGGGGTTCCGGGGAGCTGTTTTTT; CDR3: CSTRDRGSGELFF
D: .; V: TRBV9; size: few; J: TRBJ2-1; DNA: TGTGCCAGCTCGACGAGCTCCTACAATGAGCAGTTCTTC; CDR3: CASSTSSYNEQFF
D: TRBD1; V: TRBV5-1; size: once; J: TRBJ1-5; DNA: TGTGCCAGCAGCACCAGGGGGCATCAGCCCCAGCATTTT; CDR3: CASSTRGHQPQHF
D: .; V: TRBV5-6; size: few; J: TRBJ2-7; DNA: TGTGCCAGCAGCAGCGGGTACGAGCAGTACTTC; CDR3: CASSSGYEQYF
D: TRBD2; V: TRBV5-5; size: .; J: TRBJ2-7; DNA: TGTGCCAGCAGCTTCCATCCTAGCGGAGTGTACGAGCAGTACTTC; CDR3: CASSFHPSGVYEQYF
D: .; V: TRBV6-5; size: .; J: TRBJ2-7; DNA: TGTGCCAGCAGTTACTACTCTCGGGAGCAGTACTTC; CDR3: CASSYYSREQYF
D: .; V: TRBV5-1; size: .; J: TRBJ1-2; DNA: TGCGCCAGCAGCTTGGTAGCAGGCCTCAACTATGGCTACACCTTC; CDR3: CASSLVAGLNYGYTF
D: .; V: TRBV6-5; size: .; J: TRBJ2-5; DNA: TGTGCCAGCAGTTACGAGGTGCAAGAGACCCAGTACTTC; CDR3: CASSYEVQETQYF
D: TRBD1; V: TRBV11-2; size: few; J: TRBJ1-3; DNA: TGTGCCAGCAGCCTATACCCGGGGACAGGGGGTAGTAACACCATATATTTT; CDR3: CASSLYPGTGGSNTIYF
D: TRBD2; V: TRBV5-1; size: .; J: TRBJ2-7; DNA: TGCGCCAGCAGCCTGACTAGCGGGACCTACGAGCAGTACTTC; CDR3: CASSLTSGTYEQYF
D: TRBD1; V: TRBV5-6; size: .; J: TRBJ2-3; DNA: TGTGCCAGCAGGCTCACGACAGGGCGGCGCACAGATACGCAGTATTTT; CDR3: CASRLTTGRRTDTQYF
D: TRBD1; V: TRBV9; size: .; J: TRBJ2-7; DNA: TGTGCCAGCAGCCCACCCCAGACAGGGGCCCACGAGCAGTACTTC; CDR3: CASSPPQTGAHEQYF
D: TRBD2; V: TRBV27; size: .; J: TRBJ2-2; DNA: TGTGCCAGCGCCCCGTTTAGCGGGGGAACCGGGGAGCTGTTTTTT; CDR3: CASAPFSGGTGELFF
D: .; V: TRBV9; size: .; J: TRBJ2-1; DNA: TGTGCCAGCAGCTCAGGAGGAGCCCACAATGAGCAGTTCTTC; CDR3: CASSSGGAHNEQFF
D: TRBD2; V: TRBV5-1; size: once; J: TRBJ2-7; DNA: TGCGCCAGCAGCCTGACTAGCGGGAACCGTTACGAGCAGTACTTC; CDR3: CASSLTSGNRYEQYF
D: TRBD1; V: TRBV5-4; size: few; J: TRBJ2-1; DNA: TGTGCCAGCAGCTACGGGACAGGGGTCTACAATGAGCAGTTCTTC; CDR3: CASSYGTGVYNEQFF
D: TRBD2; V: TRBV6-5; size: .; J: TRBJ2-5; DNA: TGTGCCAGCAGGACTAGCGGGGGGTGGGAGACCCAGTACTTC; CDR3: CASRTSGGWETQYF
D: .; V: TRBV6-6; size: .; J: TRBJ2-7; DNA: TGTGCCAGCAGTATAGCGGCCTCCTACGAGCAGTACTTC; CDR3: CASSIAASYEQYF
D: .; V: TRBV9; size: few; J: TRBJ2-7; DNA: TGTGCCAGCAGCGTAAACCAGGCCTCCTACGAGCAGTACTTC; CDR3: CASSVNQASYEQYF
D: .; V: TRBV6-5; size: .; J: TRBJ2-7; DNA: TGTGCCAGCAGTTACTTGGACAAGAACTACGAGCAGTACTTC; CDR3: CASSYLDKNYEQYF
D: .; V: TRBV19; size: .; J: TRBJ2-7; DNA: TGTGCCAGTAGTATTGAGGGAAGCTCCTACGAGCAGTACTTC; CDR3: CASSIEGSSYEQYF
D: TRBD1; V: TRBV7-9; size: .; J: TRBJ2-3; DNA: TGTGCCAGCAGCCAATTCCCGGGACAGGGGGCGAGTAACACAGATACGCAGTATTTT; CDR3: CASSQFPGQGASNTDTQYF
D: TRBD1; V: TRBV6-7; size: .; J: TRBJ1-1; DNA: TGTGCCAGCAGTTTGGGACAGCAAAACACTGAAGCTTTCTTT; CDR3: CASSLGQQNTEAFF
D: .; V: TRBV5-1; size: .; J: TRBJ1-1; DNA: TGCGCCAGCGGGGACGGAATGAACACTGAAGCTTTCTTT; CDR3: CASGDGMNTEAFF
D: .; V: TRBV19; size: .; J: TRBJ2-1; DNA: TGTGCCAGCATAGACCTTACCGGTGGGAATGAGCAGTTCTTC; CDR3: CASIDLTGGNEQFF